Listed here are 25 T cell receptor beta chains from one sample, sequenced in a study of blood T cell repertoires in COVID-19. Using immunoSEQ multiplex PCR, the repertoire was profiled, and TCRdb retains in-frame clones only, with some absent. Here the sample spans 250,000 to 350,000 clones, around 87% being singletons. The sample comprised PBMCs or T cells enriched from blood (not recorded which). The source is a woman in her late teens or twenties with acute COVID-19.

The chain carries TRBV11-3 and TRBJ1-4, with 9 bases matching TRBD1. Germline V gives CDR1 SGHNT, CDR2 YENEEA. The ends lost 3 bases at V and 7 bases at J; junction bases unmatched: 9. The CDR3 runs 16 residues. CDR3 amino acids: CASSFVIGTGSEKLFF. The CDR3 DNA is TGTGCCAGCAGCTTTGTTATTGGGACAGGGAGTGAAAAACTGTTTTTT.

The rearrangement links TRBV10-3 to TRBJ2-5; 7 positions match TRBD1. The junction had 7 bases not matched to a gene; V was cut back by 7 bases and J by 5 bases. Germline V gene sequence: CDR1 ENHRY, CDR2 SYGVKD. This CDR3 is 13 amino acids long. In DNA form, the CDR3 reads TGTGCCATCAAGAGACAGGGATTGGAGACCCAGTACTTC. This gives the protein CAIKRQGLETQYF.

The rearrangement joins TRBV5-1 to TRBJ2-1; 8 bases align to TRBD2. V shed 1 base, J shed 6 bases, and the junction held 0 bases outside the gene matches. Per the germline V gene, CDR1 is SGHRS and CDR2 is YFSETQ. CDR3 length: 13 residues. CDR3 amino acids: CASSLRGGNEQFF. The CDR3 nucleotides read TGCGCCAGCAGCTTGCGGGGGGGCAATGAGCAGTTCTTC.

The V call is TRBV28, the J call TRBJ2-2; D is perhaps TRBD1 (6 bases). This CDR3 is built from 15 residues. Looked up from germline, CDR1 is MDHEN and CDR2 is SYDVKM. V was clipped by 7 bases and J by 7 bases, with 19 bases between them. CDR3 coding DNA: TGTGCCAGCACCGTAGGGACACCTGGGTTCGGGGAGCTGTTTTTT. Residues: CASTVGTPGFGELFF.

The chain combines TRBV3-1 (or the pseudogene TRBV3-2) with TRBJ2-7; 7 bases align to TRBD1. Trimming took 1 base from V and 5 from J; bases not matched to a gene: 2. The CDR3 has 13 residues. Germline V lookup: CDR1 LGHDT, CDR2 YNNKEL (reference sequence). CDR3 residues: CASSQGRGNEQYF. CDR3 coding DNA: TGTGCCAGCAGCCAAGGCAGGGGGAACGAGCAGTACTTC.

This chain connects TRBV29-1 to TRBJ2-1; 9 bases agree with TRBD2. The CDR3 runs to 13 residues. With V trimmed by 4 bases and J by 4 bases, 2 bases remained unmatched. Per the germline V gene, CDR1 is SQVTM and CDR2 is ANQGSEA. CDR3 residues: CSVVTSGYNEQFF. Here the CDR3 DNA reads TGCAGCGTTGTAACTAGCGGGTACAATGAGCAGTTCTTC.

V is TRBV10-2 and J is TRBJ1-2; tentatively, D is TRBD1 (6 bases). Germline lookup yields CDR1 WSHSY and CDR2 SAAADI. CDR3 length: 14 amino acids. V was clipped by 0 bases and J by 3 bases, with 8 bases between them. CDR3 DNA: TGCGCCAGCAGTGAGTCTCCAGGGGACTATGGCTACACCTTC. Amino acids: CASSESPGDYGYTF.

J is TRBJ1-1 and V is TRBV10-3; TRBD1 might be the D (5 bases). This CDR3 has 14 amino acids. Germline assignment: CDR1 ENHRY and CDR2 SYGVKD. With 0 bases removed from V and 4 bases from J, the gap between germline ends came to 9 bases. CDR3 coding DNA: TGTGCCATCAGTGAGTCCCCAGGGCGCACTGAAGCTTTCTTT. Translating gives CAISESPGRTEAFF.

V is TRBV25-1 and J is TRBJ2-1; maybe TRBD1 (5 bases). Trimming left V 6 bases short and J 7 bases short, with 10 bases between. This CDR3 has 12 amino acids. The V gene's germline CDR1 is MGHDK and CDR2 SYGVNS. CDR3 nucleotide sequence: TGTGCCAGCAGGGGGCGCGTAAATGAGCAGTTCTTC. Amino acid sequence: CASRGRVNEQFF. Combining the CDR3 with reference TRBV25-1 and TRBJ2-1 gives the whole variable domain EADIYQTPRYLVIGTGKKITLECSQTMGHDKMYWYQQDPGMELHLIHYSYGVNSTEKGDLSSESTVSRIRTEHFPLTLESARPSHTSQYLCASRGRVNEQFFGPGTRLTVL.

The chain combines TRBV11-2 with TRBJ2-3; 8 positions agree with TRBD2. This CDR3 contains 15 residues. CDR1 is SGHAT, CDR2 FQNNGV, per germline. The V gene end was trimmed by 5 bases and the J gene end by 1 base; junction bases not matched to a gene: 5. The CDR3 region is CASSRSGGGTDTQYF. CDR3 nucleotides: TGTGCCAGCAGCCGCTCGGGGGGGGGCACAGATACGCAGTATTTT.

The chain is built from TRBV28 and TRBJ2-4, with 9 positions matching TRBD1. V lost 5 bases to trimming and J lost 1 base; unmatched junction nucleotides: 6. The CDR3 has 16 amino acids. The germline CDR1 and CDR2 sequences are MDHEN and SYDVKM. The CDR3 reads CASSAYRGLAKNIQYF. The CDR3 DNA reads TGTGCCAGCAGTGCTTACAGGGGGCTTGCCAAAAACATTCAGTACTTC.

The chain uses TRBV24-1 and TRBJ2-1, with unresolved D. In germline, CDR1 is KGHDR, CDR2 SFDVKD. The CDR3 is 14 residues long. V was clipped by 2 bases and J by 4 bases, with 8 bases between them. This CDR3 is CATSDWRGYNEQFF. The CDR3 region has the DNA TGTGCCACCAGTGATTGGCGCGGTTACAATGAGCAGTTCTTC.

The chain couples TRBV6-1 to TRBJ2-3; TRBD1 is a possible D gene (5 bases). Germline-derived CDR1 and CDR2 are MNHNS and SASEGT. The CDR3 covers 15 residues. V lost 2 bases and J 1 base, leaving 10 bases between the germline ends. The CDR3 coding sequence is TGTGCCAGCAGTGAATACCTGGGGCGCACAGATACGCAGTATTTT. Translating it yields CASSEYLGRTDTQYF.

This clone was counted only a few times. This specimen includes other DNA sequences encoding the same CDR3. The rearrangement joins TRBV6-1 to TRBJ2-7; D might be TRBD1 (6 bases). CDR1 MNHNS and CDR2 SASEGT come from the germline V gene. V lost 2 bases and J lost 4, with 6 bases in between. This CDR3 is built from 12 residues. CDR3 loop: CASSEQGYEQYF. In DNA, the CDR3 is TGTGCCAGCAGTGAACAGGGGTACGAGCAGTACTTC.

The V call is TRBV28, the J call TRBJ2-7, with TRBD2 identical over 10 bases. Losses at the gene ends were 5 bases for V and 2 bases for J; bases not matched to a gene: 9. Per the germline V gene, CDR1 is MDHEN and CDR2 is SYDVKM. This CDR3 comprises 16 residues. The CDR3: CASSIIAGGEPYEQYF. The DNA for the CDR3 is TGTGCCAGCAGTATAATAGCGGGAGGAGAGCCCTACGAGCAGTACTTC.

The CDR3 loop reads CAWGGGQGAAGNTIYF. In DNA form, the CDR3 reads TGTGCCTGGGGCGGGGGACAGGGGGCCGCTGGAAACACCATATATTTT. V is TRBV30 and J is TRBJ1-3; TRBD1 agrees at 12 bases. Losses at the gene ends were 5 bases for V and 2 bases for J; bases not matched to a gene: 7. The germline gives CDR1 GTSNPN, CDR2 SVGIG (reference sequence). This CDR3 contains 16 residues.

J is TRBJ2-5 and V is TRBV3-1 (or the pseudogene TRBV3-2), with D hard to call. CDR3 size: 14 residues. V was pared by 7 bases and J by 3 bases, with 15 bases between. Germline CDR1 is LGHDT and CDR2 is YNNKEL (reference sequence). DNA of the CDR3: TGTGCCAGCACACCCATAAACACCGAAGAGACCCAGTACTTC. Residues: CASTPINTEETQYF.

This chain connects TRBV7-9 to TRBJ2-2, with a weak D call TRBD1 (5 bases). V shed 2 bases and J shed 3 bases, with 13 bases lying between them. Germline-derived CDR1 and CDR2 are SEHNR and FQNEAQ (reference sequence). The CDR3 is 16 residues long. The CDR3 nucleotides read TGTGCCAGCAGCTTACTGGCAGGGCCCTACACCGGGGAGCTGTTTTTT. Translated, it gives CASSLLAGPYTGELFF.

Details on this clone: Other nucleotide sequences in the sample specify the same CDR3. This rearrangement joins TRBV28 to TRBJ1-2, with D perhaps matching TRBD1 (5 bases). Looked up from germline, CDR1 is MDHEN and CDR2 is SYDVKM. Trimming shortened V by 6 bases and J by 4 bases, and 12 bases separated the two germline ends. The CDR3 covers 13 residues. CDR3 region: CASSPGGPYGYTF. The CDR3 DNA is TGTGCCAGCAGCCCGGGGGGACCCTATGGCTACACCTTC.

The CDR3 sequence: CASSPLTSGRLKTQYF. The CDR3 DNA sequence: TGTGCCAGCAGTCCTTTGACTAGCGGGAGGTTAAAGACCCAGTACTTC. The chain links TRBV2 to TRBJ2-5, with TRBD2 matching over 13 bases. The J segment lost 6 bases and the V segment lost 5 bases, leaving 9 bases of the junction unmatched. The germline V gene has CDR1 SNHLY and CDR2 FYNNEI. The CDR3 runs to 16 residues.

V gene TRBV2 combines with J gene TRBJ2-7; 7 positions match TRBD1. This CDR3 region has 14 residues. The germline gives CDR1 SNHLY, CDR2 FYNNEI. Trimming cost V 10 bases and J 0 bases; bases outside gene matches: 9. The CDR3 coding sequence is TGTGCCAACAAACAGACAGGGAGCTCCTACGAGCAGTACTTC. Its translation: CANKQTGSSYEQYF.

The chain employs TRBV6-5 and TRBJ2-1, with D possibly TRBD1 on 6 matching bases. The CDR3 covers 14 residues. Germline V CDR1 and CDR2: MNHEY, SVGAGI. The V gene lost 1 base and the J gene lost 5 bases, with 9 bases spanning the gap. CDR3 amino acids: CASSYLQGNNEQFF. In nucleotides, the CDR3 is TGTGCCAGCAGTTACTTACAGGGTAACAATGAGCAGTTCTTC.

This clone came up once. The chain combines TRBV11-3 with TRBJ2-7; no firm D call. Germline V gene data show CDR1 as SGHNT and CDR2 as YENEEA. The CDR3 is 13 amino acids. The V end lost 1 base, the J end lost 0 bases, and 4 bases lay between the germline ends. CDR3 DNA sequence: TGTGCCAGCAGCTTAGGGGCCTCCTACGAGCAGTACTTC. Translating it yields CASSLGASYEQYF. The variable domain in full, completed from reference TRBV11-3 and TRBJ2-7, reads EAGVVQSPRYKIIEKKQPVAFWCNPISGHNTLYWYLQNLGQGPELLIRYENEEAVDDSQLPKDRFSAERLKGVDSTLKIQPAELGDSAVYLCASSLGASYEQYFGPGTRLTVT.

This clone was seen once. This chain joins TRBV11-2 and TRBJ1-1; D gene uncertain. Looked up from germline, CDR1 is SGHAT and CDR2 is FQNNGV. The CDR3 consists of 14 residues. V lost 0 bases, J lost 5 bases, and 10 bases lay in between. The CDR3 protein is CASSLDRPGTEAFF. In DNA, the CDR3 is TGTGCCAGCAGCTTAGATCGCCCGGGGACTGAAGCTTTCTTT.

V is TRBV12-5 and J is TRBJ1-4; tentative D call: TRBD1 (5 bases). The CDR3 length is 15 residues. The V gene's germline CDR1 is LGHNT and CDR2 FRNRAP. V was pared by 3 bases and J by 6 bases, with 14 bases between. The chain's CDR3 is CASGFFGGKDEKLFF. As DNA, the CDR3 is TGTGCTAGTGGTTTTTTCGGGGGAAAGGATGAAAAACTGTTTTTT.